Sequencing of this TCR beta chain was carried out in a study of beta chain features in type 1 diabetes. Study summary: Patients and healthy donors were similar in age, gender and cell yields. Study-wide results and caveats: Resolution of whether HLA type affects TCRB rearrangement was not achieved here.

The isolated RNA, all of it, was reverse transcribed, so expressed TCRB transcripts were what got sequenced. TCRdb's table, derived via immunoSEQ multiplex PCR, lists solely in-frame clones and lacks some. Among 300,000 to 400,000 clones, 7% to 9% were seen once, and the ten largest hold around 0.44%. This clone occurred a few times. The antigen is not known. Germline V lookup: CDR1 SNHLY, CDR2 FYNNEI. The CDR3 is 14 residues long. Trimming took 4 bases from V and 3 from J, leaving 11 bases between them. The V gene is TRBV2, the J gene TRBJ2-3; D might be TRBD1 (6 bases). This clonotype originated in a woman aged 18-29 years in good health. The specimen sequenced was central memory CD4+ T cells from blood. The CDR3 spells CASSAGRGTDTQYF. DNA of the CDR3: TGTGCCAGCAGTGCCGGCAGGGGTACAGATACGCAGTATTTT.